This TCR beta chain is drawn from a study of neurological immune-mediated disorders. Study-level points and caveats: Because no CDR3 amino acid sequences were shared across subjects by expanded clones, private repertoires were suggested in all groups. In HTLV-1-associated myelopathy, TCR clonal expansion was greatest, whereas multiple sclerosis had the least, falling below healthy controls.

Trimming stripped 0 bases from V and 7 bases from J, with 12 bases between. The CDR3 has 13 residues. Germline CDR1 is DFQATT and CDR2 is SNEGSKA (reference sequence). The authors made cDNA by 5'RACE with 10-nucleotide random UMIs. A single run covered 15-18 subjects with over 170 million TCR-beta sequences. MiXCR was run by TCRdb on the 5' RACE reads, yielding one entry per CDR3 protein. The sample includes 50,000 to 65,000 distinct CDR3 sequences, less than 4.5% of them seen just once. In this sample, this clonotype turned up many times. Its antigen is as yet unknown. What was sequenced was PBMCs. The source of this sequence is a man aged 25 to 40 with multiple sclerosis. The gene calls are TRBV20-1 and TRBJ2-5; D is possibly TRBD1 or TRBD2 (5 bases each). Here the CDR3 reads CSARDIGTGTQYF. The DNA of the CDR3 is TGCAGTGCTAGAGATATTGGGACGGGGACCCAGTACTTC.